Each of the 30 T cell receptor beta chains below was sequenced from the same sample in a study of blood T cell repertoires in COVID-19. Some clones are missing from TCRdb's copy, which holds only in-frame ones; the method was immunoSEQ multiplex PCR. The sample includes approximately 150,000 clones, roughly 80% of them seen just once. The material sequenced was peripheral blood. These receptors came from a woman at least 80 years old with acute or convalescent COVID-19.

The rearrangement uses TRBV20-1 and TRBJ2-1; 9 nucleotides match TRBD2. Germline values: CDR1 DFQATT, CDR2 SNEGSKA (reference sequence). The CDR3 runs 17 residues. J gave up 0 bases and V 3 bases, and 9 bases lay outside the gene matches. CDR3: CSASTRGGTGSYNEQFF. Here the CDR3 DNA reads TGCAGTGCTAGTACGCGGGGGGGTACAGGCTCCTACAATGAGCAGTTCTTC.

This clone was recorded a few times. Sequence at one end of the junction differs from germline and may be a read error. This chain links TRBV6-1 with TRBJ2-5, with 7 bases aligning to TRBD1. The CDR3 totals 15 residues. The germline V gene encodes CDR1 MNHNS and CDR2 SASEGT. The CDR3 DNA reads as TGTGCCAGCAGTGACGGGCCGAGGGGGCAAGCGACCCAGTACTTC. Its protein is CASSDGPRGQATQYF.

The CDR3 is CASSEDYNSPLHF. The CDR3 DNA follows: TGTGCCAGCAGCGAGGACTATAATTCACCCCTCCACTTT. The V call is TRBV7-2, the J call TRBJ1-6; D ambiguous. V lost 5 bases and J lost 3, with 5 bases in between. The CDR3 is 13 residues long. The germline CDR1 and CDR2 sequences are SGHTA and FQGNSA. The full variable domain, its missing parts supplied by reference TRBV7-2 and TRBJ1-6, is GAGVSQSPSNKVTEKGKDVELRCDPISGHTALYWYRQSLGQGLEFLIYFQGNSAPDKSGLPSDRFSAERTGGSVSTLTIQRTQQEDSAVYLCASSEDYNSPLHFGNGTRLTVT.

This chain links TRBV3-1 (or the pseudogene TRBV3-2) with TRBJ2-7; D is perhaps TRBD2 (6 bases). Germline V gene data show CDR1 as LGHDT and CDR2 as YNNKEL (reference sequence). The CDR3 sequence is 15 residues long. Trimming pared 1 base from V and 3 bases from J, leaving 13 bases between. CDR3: CASSQVWGLHYEQYF. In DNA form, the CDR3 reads TGTGCCAGCAGCCAAGTTTGGGGACTCCACTACGAGCAGTACTTC.

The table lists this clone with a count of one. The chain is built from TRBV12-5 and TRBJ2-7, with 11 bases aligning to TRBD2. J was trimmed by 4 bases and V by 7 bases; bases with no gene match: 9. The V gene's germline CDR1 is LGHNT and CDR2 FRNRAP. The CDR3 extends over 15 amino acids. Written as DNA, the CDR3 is TGTGCTAGTGCCCTAGGGGTAGCGGGAGGGTACGAGCAGTACTTC. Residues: CASALGVAGGYEQYF. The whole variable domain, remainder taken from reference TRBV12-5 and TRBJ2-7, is DARVTQTPRHKVTEMGQEVTMRCQPILGHNTVFWYRQTMMQGLELLAYFRNRAPLDDSGMPKDRFSAEMPDATLATLKIQPSEPRDSAVYFCASALGVAGGYEQYFGPGTRLTVT.

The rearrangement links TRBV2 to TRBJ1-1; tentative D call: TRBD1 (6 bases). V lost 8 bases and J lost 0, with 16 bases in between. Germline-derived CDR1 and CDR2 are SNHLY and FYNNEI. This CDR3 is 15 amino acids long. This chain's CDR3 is CASRPGQRLNTEAFF. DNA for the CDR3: TGTGCCAGCCGCCCCGGACAGAGACTGAACACTGAAGCTTTCTTT.

In DNA form, the CDR3 reads TGTGCCAGCTCAACGCCCGACGGGACAGCCTACGAGCAGTACTTC. Translation: CASSTPDGTAYEQYF. The rearrangement joins TRBV27 to TRBJ2-7; TRBD1 agrees at 7 bases. With 8 bases clipped from V and 2 bases from J, the junction kept 12 bases outside the gene matches. The CDR3 loop spans 15 amino acids. Germline lookup yields CDR1 MNHEY and CDR2 SMNVEV (reference sequence).

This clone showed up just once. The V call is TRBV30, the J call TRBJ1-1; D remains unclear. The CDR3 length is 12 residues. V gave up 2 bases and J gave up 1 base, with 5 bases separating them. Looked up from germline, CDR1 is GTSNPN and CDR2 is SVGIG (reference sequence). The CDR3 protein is CAWSPGNTEAFF. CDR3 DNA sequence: TGTGCCTGGAGTCCGGGGAACACTGAAGCTTTCTTT. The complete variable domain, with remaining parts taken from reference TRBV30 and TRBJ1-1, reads SQTIHQWPATLVQPVGSPLSLECTVEGTSNPNLYWYRQAAGRGLQLLFYSVGIGQISSEVPQNLSASRPQDRQFILSSKKLLLSDSGFYLCAWSPGNTEAFFGQGTRLTVV.

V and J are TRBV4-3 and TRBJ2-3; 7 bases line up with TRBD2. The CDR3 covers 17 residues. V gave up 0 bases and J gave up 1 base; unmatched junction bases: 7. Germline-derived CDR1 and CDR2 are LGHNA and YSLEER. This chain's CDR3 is CASSQEGSAGGTDTQYF. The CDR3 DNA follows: TGCGCCAGCAGCCAAGAAGGTTCGGCGGGGGGCACAGATACGCAGTATTTT.

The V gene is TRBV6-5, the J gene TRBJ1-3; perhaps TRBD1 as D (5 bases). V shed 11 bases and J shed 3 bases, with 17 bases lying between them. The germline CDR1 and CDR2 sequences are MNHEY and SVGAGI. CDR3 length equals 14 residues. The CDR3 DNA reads TGTGCCGGTGGACGGGGGATCCTTGGAAACACCATATATTTT. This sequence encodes CAGGRGILGNTIYF.

Here the CDR3 reads CASSWTGNEQFF. DNA of the CDR3: TGTGCCAGCAGCTGGACAGGCAATGAGCAGTTCTTC. The chain carries TRBV5-6 and TRBJ2-1; 7 nucleotides line up with TRBD1. Germline V lookup: CDR1 SGHDT, CDR2 YYEEEE. J gave up 6 bases and V 3 bases, and 0 bases lay outside the gene matches. This CDR3 region has 12 residues.

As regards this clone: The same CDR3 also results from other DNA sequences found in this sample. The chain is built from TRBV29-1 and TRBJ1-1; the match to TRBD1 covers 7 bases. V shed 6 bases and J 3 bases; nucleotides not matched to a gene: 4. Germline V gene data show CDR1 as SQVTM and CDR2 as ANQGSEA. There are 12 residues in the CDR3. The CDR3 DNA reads TGCAGCGTAAGGACAGGTGACACTGAAGCTTTCTTT. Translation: CSVRTGDTEAFF.

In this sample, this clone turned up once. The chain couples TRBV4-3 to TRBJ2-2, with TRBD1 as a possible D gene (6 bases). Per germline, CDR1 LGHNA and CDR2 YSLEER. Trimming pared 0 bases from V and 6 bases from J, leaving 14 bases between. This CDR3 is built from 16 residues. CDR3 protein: CASSQDNRERAGELFF. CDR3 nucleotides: TGCGCCAGCAGCCAAGACAACAGGGAGAGGGCCGGGGAGCTGTTTTTT.

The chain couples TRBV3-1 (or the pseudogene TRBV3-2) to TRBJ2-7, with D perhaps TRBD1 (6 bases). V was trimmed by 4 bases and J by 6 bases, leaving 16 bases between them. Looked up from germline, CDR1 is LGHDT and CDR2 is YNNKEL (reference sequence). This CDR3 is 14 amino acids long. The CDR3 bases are TGTGCCAGCAGCCGAAGGCACACAGGGACCGAGCAGTACTTC. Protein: CASSRRHTGTEQYF.

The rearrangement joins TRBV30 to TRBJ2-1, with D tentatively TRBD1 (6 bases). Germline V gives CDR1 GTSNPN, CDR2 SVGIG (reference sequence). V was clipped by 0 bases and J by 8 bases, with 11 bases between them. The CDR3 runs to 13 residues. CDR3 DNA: TGTGCCTGGAGTGTCAGGGGAGTCGATGAGCAGTTCTTC. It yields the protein CAWSVRGVDEQFF.

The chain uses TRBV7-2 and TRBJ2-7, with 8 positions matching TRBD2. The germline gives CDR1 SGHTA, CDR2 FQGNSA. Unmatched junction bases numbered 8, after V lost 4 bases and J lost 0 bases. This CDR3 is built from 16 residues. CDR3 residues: CASSSPQREFSYEQYF. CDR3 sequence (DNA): TGTGCCAGCAGCTCCCCGCAGCGGGAGTTCTCCTACGAGCAGTACTTC.

This CDR3 reads CASSDAHLAGGLNEQFF. As DNA, the CDR3 is TGTGCCAGCAGTGATGCCCATCTAGCGGGAGGTCTTAATGAGCAGTTCTTC. The V and J genes are TRBV6-4 and TRBJ2-1, with TRBD2 matching 11 bases. The CDR3 has 17 residues. V lost 3 bases and J lost 7; bases outside the gene matches: 11. CDR1 MRHNA and CDR2 SNTAGT come from the germline V gene.

The CDR3 DNA reads TGTGCCAGCAGCTTAGCGCCCCCTCCAGCGGGACTTTCCTACGAGCAGTACTTC. It encodes CASSLAPPPAGLSYEQYF. This chain uses TRBV7-9 with TRBJ2-7; 7 bases map to TRBD2. The V and J ends lost 0 bases and 1 base, in that order; junction bases with no gene match: 12. CDR3 length: 18 residues. Germline V CDR1 and CDR2: SEHNR, FQNEAQ (reference sequence).

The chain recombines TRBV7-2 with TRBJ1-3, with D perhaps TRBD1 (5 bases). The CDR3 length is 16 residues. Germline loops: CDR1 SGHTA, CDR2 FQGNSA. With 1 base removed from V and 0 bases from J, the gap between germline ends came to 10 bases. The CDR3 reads CASSLGGGPSGNTIYF. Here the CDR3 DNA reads TGTGCCAGCAGCTTAGGGGGGGGTCCCTCTGGAAACACCATATATTTT.

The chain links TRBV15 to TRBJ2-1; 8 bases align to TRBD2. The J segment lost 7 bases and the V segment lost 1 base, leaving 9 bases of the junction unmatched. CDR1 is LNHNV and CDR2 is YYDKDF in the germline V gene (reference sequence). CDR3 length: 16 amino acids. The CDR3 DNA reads TGTGCCACCAGCAGAGTACCGGGACTAGTTGGGAATGAGCAGTTCTTC. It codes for CATSRVPGLVGNEQFF.

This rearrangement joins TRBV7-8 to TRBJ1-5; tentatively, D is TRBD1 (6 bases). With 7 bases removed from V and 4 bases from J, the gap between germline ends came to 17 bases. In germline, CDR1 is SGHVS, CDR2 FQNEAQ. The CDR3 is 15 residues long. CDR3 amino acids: CASTRGGHLNQPQHF. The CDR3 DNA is TGTGCCAGCACCCGGGGGGGGCACTTAAATCAGCCCCAGCATTTT.

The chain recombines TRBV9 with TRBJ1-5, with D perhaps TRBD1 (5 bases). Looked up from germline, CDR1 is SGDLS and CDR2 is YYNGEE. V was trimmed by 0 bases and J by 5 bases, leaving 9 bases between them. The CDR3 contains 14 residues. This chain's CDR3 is CASSVDGGYQPQHF. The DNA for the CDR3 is TGTGCCAGCAGCGTAGACGGGGGTTATCAGCCCCAGCATTTT. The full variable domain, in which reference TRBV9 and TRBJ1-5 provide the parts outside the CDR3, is DSGVTQTPKHLITATGQRVTLRCSPRSGDLSVYWYQQSLDQGLQFLIQYYNGEERAKGNILERFSAQQFPDLHSELNLSSLELGDSALYFCASSVDGGYQPQHFGDGTRLSIL.

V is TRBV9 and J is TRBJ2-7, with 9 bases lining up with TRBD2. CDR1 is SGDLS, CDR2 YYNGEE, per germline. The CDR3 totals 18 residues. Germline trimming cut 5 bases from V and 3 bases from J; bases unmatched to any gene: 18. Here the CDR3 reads CASSLLLAGPPLRYEQYF. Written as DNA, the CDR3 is TGTGCCAGCAGTCTTTTACTAGCGGGTCCCCCCCTCCGCTACGAGCAGTACTTC.

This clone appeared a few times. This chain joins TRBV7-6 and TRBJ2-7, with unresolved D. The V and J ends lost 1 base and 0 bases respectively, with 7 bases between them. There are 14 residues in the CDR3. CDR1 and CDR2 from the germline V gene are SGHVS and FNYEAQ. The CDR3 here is CASSLVASSYEQYF. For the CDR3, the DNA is TGTGCCAGCAGCTTAGTGGCCAGCTCCTACGAGCAGTACTTC.

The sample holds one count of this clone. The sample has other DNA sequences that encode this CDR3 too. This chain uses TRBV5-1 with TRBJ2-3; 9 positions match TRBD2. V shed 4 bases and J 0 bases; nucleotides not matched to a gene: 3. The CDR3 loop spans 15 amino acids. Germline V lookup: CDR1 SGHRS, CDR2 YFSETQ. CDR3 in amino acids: CASSPTSGSTDTQYF. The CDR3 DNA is TGCGCCAGCAGCCCGACTAGCGGTAGCACAGATACGCAGTATTTT.

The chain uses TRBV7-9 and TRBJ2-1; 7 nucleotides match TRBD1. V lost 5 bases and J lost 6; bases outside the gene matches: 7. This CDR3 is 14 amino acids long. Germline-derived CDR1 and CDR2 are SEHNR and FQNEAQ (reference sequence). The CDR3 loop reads CASSRGGAGNEQFF. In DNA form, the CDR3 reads TGTGCCAGCAGCAGAGGGGGCGCCGGCAATGAGCAGTTCTTC.

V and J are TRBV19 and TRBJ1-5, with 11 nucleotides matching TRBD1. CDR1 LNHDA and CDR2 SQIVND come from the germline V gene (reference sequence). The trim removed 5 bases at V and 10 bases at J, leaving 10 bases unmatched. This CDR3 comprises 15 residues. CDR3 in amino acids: CASSADRGRNPPQHF. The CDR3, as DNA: TGTGCCAGTAGTGCGGACAGGGGGCGAAACCCCCCCCAGCATTTT.

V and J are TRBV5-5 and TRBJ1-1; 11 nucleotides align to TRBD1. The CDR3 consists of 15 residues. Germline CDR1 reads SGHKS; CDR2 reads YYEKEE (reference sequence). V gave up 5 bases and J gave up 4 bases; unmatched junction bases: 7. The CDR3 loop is CASRRPGTGGTEAFF. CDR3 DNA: TGTGCCAGCAGGCGTCCCGGGACAGGGGGCACTGAAGCTTTCTTT.

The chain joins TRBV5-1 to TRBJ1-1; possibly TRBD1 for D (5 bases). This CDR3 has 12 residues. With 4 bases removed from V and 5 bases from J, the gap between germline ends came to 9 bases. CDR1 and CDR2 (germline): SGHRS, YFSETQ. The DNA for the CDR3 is TGCGCCAGCAGCGGGCGGGGGACTGAAGCTTTCTTT. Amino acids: CASSGRGTEAFF.

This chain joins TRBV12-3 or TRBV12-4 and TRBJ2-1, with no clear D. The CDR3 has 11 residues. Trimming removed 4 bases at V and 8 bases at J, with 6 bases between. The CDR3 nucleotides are TGTGCCAGCAGTTATTCCGATGAGCAGTTCTTC. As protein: CASSYSDEQFF.